The T cell receptor (beta chain) under discussion was sequenced for a study of shared clonotypes between healthy human individuals. The CDR3 is 10 residues long. Germline lookup yields CDR1 MNHEY and CDR2 SMNVEV (reference sequence). The V end lost 6 bases, the J end lost 3 bases, and 3 bases lay between the germline ends. About this clone itself: Its antigen is undetermined.

TCRdb's table, derived via immunoSEQ multiplex PCR, lists solely in-frame clones and lacks some. The table includes around 600,000 clones, around 95% detected once. Naive-designated CD8 cells lacked CD45RO, were positively enriched for CCR7, and omitted terminally differentiated effector memory CD45RA+ cells. There were no recent acute infections or vaccinations among the donors, who were healthy HIV-negative adults. Notes on the study in general: When compared with the clonotypes that were shared by all four sorted-subset donors, the non-shared clonotypes turned out to have lower generation probabilities. Generally, naive subsets (rather than memory subsets) showed larger estimated richness.

The sequencing sample was made of naive CD8+ T cells sorted from blood. The clonotype comes from a woman aged 30 to 39 in good health. The chain is built from TRBV27 and TRBJ2-7, with D unclear. Written as DNA, the CDR3 is TGTGCCAGCAGGGACTACGAGCAGTACTTC. Translated, it gives CASRDYEQYF.